The 6 T cell receptor beta chains reported below all come from one sample, sequenced in a study of blood T cell repertoires in COVID-19. TCRdb keeps only in-frame clones here, not all; method: immunoSEQ multiplex PCR. The data hold about 250,000 clones, with roughly nine tenths observed a single time. Material: peripheral blood. The receptors were sampled from a middle-aged woman who had recovered from COVID-19.

The chain uses TRBV13 and TRBJ2-5, with 8 bases matching TRBD2. With 0 bases clipped from V and 6 bases from J, the junction kept 9 bases outside the gene matches. This CDR3 comprises 16 residues. Germline V gene data show CDR1 as PRHDT and CDR2 as FYEKMQ (reference sequence). CDR3 sequence reads: CASSLGSSGRMKTQYF. CDR3 nucleotide sequence: TGTGCCAGCAGCTTAGGGTCCAGCGGGAGAATGAAGACCCAGTACTTC.

The chain couples TRBV13 to TRBJ1-2; 7 nucleotides align to TRBD1. Germline V gene sequence: CDR1 PRHDT, CDR2 FYEKMQ (reference sequence). There are 14 residues in the CDR3. V trimming: 5 bases; J trimming: 8 bases; junction bases outside the gene matches: 11. CDR3 DNA sequence: TGTGCCAGCAGCATGGGACAGCCCCCGGGGGGCTACACCTTC. Its translation is CASSMGQPPGGYTF.

V usage is TRBV30 and J usage is TRBJ2-1; 10 nucleotides agree with TRBD1. CDR1 is GTSNPN and CDR2 is SVGIG in the germline V gene (reference sequence). The CDR3 length is 14 residues. The V gene end was trimmed by 1 base and the J gene end by 6 bases; junction bases not matched to a gene: 3. In DNA form, the CDR3 reads TGTGCCTGGAGTGCCGGGACAGGGGTCAATGAGCAGTTCTTC. Protein product: CAWSAGTGVNEQFF.

This sequence joins TRBV19 and TRBJ2-7, with 11 bases identical to TRBD2. Unmatched junction bases numbered 4, after V lost 5 bases and J lost 4 bases. Germline V gives CDR1 LNHDA, CDR2 SQIVND (reference sequence). The CDR3 covers 14 residues. The CDR3 region has the DNA TGTGCCAGTAGTCATAGCGGGAGGGGTTACGAGCAGTACTTC. It is translated as CASSHSGRGYEQYF. Complete variable domain (other parts from reference TRBV19 and TRBJ2-7): DGGITQSPKYLFRKEGQNVTLSCEQNLNHDAMYWYRQDPGQGLRLIYYSQIVNDFQKGDIAEGYSVSREKKESFPLTVTSAQKNPTAFYLCASSHSGRGYEQYFGPGTRLTVT.

The chain recombines TRBV5-1 with TRBJ2-2; D remains unclear. The V end lost 2 bases, the J end lost 8 bases, and 13 bases lay between the germline ends. In germline, CDR1 is SGHRS, CDR2 YFSETQ. The CDR3 is 14 amino acids. The CDR3 DNA follows: TGCGCCAGCAGCTTATCCGCGGCCCCGGGGGAGCTGTTTTTT. Translating gives CASSLSAAPGELFF.

The V gene is TRBV25-1, the J gene TRBJ2-5; 8 bases agree with TRBD2. V dropped 7 bases and J dropped 4; count of bases not matched to a gene: 5. This CDR3 region has 13 residues. Looked up from germline, CDR1 is MGHDK and CDR2 is SYGVNS. In DNA form, the CDR3 reads TGTGCCAGCAACCCTGCGGGAGGAGAGACCCAGTACTTC. It specifies CASNPAGGETQYF.